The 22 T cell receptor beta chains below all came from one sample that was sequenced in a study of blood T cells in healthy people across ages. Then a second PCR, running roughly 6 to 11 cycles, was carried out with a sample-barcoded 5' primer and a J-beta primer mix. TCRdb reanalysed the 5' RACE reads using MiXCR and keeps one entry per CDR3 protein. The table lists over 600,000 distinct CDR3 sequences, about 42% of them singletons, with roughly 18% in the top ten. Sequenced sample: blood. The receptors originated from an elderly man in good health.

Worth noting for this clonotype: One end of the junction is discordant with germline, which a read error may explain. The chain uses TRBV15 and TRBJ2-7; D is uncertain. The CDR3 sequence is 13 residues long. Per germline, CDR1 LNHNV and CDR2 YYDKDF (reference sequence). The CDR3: CAASRDPTYEQYF. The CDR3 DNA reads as TGTGCCGCCAGCAGAGATCCCACTTACGAGCAGTACTTC. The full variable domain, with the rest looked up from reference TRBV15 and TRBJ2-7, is DAMVIQNPRYQVTQFGKPVTLSCSQTLNHNVMYWYQQKSSQAPKLLFHYYDKDFNNEADTPDNFQSRRPNTSFCFLDIRSPGLGDTAMYLCAASRDPTYEQYFGPGTRLTVT.

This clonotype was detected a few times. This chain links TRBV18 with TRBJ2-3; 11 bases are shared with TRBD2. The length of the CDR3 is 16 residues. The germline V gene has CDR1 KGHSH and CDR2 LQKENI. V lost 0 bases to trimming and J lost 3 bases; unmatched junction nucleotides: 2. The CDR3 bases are TGTGCCAGCTCACCACCGGCTAGCGGGAGGACAGATACGCAGTATTTT. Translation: CASSPPASGRTDTQYF.

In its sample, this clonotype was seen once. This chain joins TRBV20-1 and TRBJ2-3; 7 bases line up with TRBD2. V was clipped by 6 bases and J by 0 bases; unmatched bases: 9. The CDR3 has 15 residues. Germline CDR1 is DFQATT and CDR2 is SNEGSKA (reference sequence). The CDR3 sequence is CSAPLTSASTDTQYF. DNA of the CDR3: TGCAGTGCCCCCCTCACTAGCGCCAGCACAGATACGCAGTATTTT.

The CDR3 loop reads CSARGHRPPDTQYF. DNA of the CDR3: TGCAGTGCTAGAGGACACCGCCCACCAGATACGCAGTATTTT. The V call is TRBV20-1, the J call TRBJ2-3; D unclear. Trimming stripped 1 base from V and 4 bases from J, with 12 bases between. Germline V gene lookup returns CDR1 DFQATT and CDR2 SNEGSKA (reference sequence). The length of the CDR3 is 14 residues.

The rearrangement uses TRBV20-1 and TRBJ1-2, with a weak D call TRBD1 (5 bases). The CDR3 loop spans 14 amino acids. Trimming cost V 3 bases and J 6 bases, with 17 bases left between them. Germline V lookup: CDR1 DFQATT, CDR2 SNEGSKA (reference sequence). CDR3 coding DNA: TGCAGTGCTAGTTTAGGTGTCAGGGTGAATGGCTACACCTTC. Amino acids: CSASLGVRVNGYTF.

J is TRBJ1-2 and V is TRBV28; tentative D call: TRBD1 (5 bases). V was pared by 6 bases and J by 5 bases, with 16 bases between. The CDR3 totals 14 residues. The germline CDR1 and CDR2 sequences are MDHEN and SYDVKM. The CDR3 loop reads CASRTWGGGYGYTF. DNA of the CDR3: TGTGCCAGCAGAACATGGGGGGGGGGATATGGCTACACCTTC.

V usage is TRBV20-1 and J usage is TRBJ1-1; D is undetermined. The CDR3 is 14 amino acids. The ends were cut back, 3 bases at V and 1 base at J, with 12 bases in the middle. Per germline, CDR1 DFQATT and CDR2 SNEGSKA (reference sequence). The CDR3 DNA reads TGCAGTGCTAGGGTGGGATTTCCGAACACTGAAGCTTTCTTT. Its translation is CSARVGFPNTEAFF.

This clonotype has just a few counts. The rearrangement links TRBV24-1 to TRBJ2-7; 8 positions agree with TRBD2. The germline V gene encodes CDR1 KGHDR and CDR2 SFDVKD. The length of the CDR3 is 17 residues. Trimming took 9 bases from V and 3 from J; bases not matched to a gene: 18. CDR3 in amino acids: CATHTRTSCTPDYEQYF. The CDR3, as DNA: TGTGCCACCCACACCCGGACTAGCTGTACACCAGACTACGAGCAGTACTTC.

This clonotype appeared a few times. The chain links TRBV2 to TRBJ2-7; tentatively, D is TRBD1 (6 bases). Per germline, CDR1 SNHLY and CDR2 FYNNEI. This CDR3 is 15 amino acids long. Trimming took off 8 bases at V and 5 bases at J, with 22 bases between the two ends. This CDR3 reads CASVNEGGSAHEQYF. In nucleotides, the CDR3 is TGTGCCAGCGTCAACGAAGGGGGTTCGGCCCACGAGCAGTACTTC.

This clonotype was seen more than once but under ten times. Here the CDR3 reads CASSLDSGGPPQETQYF. CDR3 nucleotide sequence: TGTGCCAGCAGCTTAGATTCTGGGGGGCCCCCTCAAGAGACCCAGTACTTC. The rearrangement links TRBV7-2 to TRBJ2-5; D possibly matches TRBD1 or TRBD2 (6 bases each). V lost 1 base and J lost 2, with 17 bases in between. Looked up from germline, CDR1 is SGHTA and CDR2 is FQGNSA. This CDR3 is 17 amino acids long.

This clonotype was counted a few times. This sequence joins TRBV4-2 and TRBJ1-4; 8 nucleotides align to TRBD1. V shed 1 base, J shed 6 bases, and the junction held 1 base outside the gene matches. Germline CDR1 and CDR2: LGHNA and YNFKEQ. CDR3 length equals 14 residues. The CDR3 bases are TGTGCCAGCAGCCAAGGGACAGGGTATGAAAAACTGTTTTTT. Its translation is CASSQGTGYEKLFF.

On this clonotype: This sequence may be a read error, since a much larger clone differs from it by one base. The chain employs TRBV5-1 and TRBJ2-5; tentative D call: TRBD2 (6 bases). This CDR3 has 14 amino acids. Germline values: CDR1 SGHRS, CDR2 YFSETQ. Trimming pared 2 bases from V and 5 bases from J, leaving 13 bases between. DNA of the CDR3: TGCGCCAGCAGCTTCCGCGGGCTAGCGGAGACCCAGTACTTC. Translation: CASSFRGLAETQYF.

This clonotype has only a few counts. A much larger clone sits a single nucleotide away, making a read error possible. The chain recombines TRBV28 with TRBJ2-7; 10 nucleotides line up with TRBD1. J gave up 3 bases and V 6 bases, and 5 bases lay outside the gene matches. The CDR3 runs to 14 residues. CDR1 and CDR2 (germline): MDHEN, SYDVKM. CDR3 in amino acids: CASRAGTGVYEQYF. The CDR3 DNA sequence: TGTGCCAGCAGGGCCGGGACAGGGGTCTACGAGCAGTACTTC.

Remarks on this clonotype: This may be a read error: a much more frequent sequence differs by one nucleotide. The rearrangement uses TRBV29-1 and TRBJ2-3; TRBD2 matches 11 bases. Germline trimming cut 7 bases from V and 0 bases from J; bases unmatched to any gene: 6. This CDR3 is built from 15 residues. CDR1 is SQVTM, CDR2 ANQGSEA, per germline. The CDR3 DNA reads TGCAGCGCGGTGACTAGCGGGGATAGCACAGATACGCAGTATTTT. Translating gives CSAVTSGDSTDTQYF.

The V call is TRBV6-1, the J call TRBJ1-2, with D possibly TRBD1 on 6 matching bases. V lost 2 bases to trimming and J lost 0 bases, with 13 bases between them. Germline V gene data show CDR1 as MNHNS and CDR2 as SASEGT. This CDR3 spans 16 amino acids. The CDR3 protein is CASSERMAGANYGYTF. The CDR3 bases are TGTGCCAGCAGTGAACGAATGGCAGGGGCTAACTATGGCTACACCTTC.

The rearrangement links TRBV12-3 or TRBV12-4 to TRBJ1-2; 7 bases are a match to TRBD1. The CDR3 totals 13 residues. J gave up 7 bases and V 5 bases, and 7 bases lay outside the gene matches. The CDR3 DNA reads TGTGCCAGCAGTCGGGGACAGTTGGTTGGCTACACCTTC. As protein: CASSRGQLVGYTF.

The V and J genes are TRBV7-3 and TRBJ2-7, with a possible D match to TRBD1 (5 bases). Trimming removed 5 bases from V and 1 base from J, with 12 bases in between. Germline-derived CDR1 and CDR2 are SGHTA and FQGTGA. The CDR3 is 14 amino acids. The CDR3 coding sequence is TGTGCCAGCAGCCCCGACAGTGGATCCTACGAGCAGTACTTC. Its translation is CASSPDSGSYEQYF.

The CDR3 bases are TGTGCCACCCACTTCCAGTCGGATTCACCCCTCCACTTT. Protein sequence: CATHFQSDSPLHF. J is TRBJ1-6 and V is TRBV6-2 or TRBV6-3; no definite D call. The V end was cut by 10 bases, the J end by 8 bases, with 15 bases between. The CDR3 is 13 residues long. The V gene's germline CDR1 is MNHEY and CDR2 SVGEGT.

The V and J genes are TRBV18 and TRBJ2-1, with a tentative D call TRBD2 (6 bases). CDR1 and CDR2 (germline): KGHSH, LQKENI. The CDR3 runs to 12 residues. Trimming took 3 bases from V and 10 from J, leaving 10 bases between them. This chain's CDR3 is CASSPGRLEQFF. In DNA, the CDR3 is TGTGCCAGCTCACCCGGGAGATTGGAGCAGTTCTTC.

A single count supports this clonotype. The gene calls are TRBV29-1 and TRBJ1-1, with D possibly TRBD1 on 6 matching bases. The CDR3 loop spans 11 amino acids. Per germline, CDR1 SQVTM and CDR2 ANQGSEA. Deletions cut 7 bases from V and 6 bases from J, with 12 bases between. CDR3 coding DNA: TGCAGCGGCAGGGGTGGGCCTGAAGCTTTCTTT. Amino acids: CSGRGGPEAFF.

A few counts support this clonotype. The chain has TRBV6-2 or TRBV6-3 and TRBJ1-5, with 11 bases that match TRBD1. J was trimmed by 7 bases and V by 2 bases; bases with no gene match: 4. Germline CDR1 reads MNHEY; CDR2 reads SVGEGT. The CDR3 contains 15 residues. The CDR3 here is CASSYGRTGGQPQHF. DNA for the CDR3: TGTGCCAGCAGTTACGGTCGGACAGGGGGCCAGCCCCAGCATTTT.

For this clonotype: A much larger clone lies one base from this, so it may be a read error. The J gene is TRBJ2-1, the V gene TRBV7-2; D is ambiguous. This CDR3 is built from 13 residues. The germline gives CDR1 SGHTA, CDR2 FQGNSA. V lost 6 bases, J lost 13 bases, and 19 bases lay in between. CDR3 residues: CASRKQVQETQFF. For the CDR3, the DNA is TGTGCCAGCAGAAAACAAGTCCAAGAGACCCAGTTCTTC.